This T cell receptor (beta chain) was recorded in a study of post-analysis software for immune sequencing data. Across the study: Secondary progressive, relapsing-remitting and progressive-relapsing multiple sclerosis were among the included disease courses.

The study, taken as a whole, reports: Multiple sclerosis patients showed significantly lower normalized Chao1 diversity than controls did. About 5 TRBV segments were significantly more frequent in patients than in controls. TRBV5-6, TRBV5-1 and TRBV20-1 were among these segments. Analysis by F measure revealed that same-batch samples clustered strongly together.

The TCR beta cDNA libraries contained unique molecular identifiers. When roughly 0.85 to 11 million T cells were used, they gave roughly 500,000 cDNA molecules. TCRdb re-derived calls from the PCR reads in MiXCR, one entry per CDR3 protein. The table lists about 680,000 distinct CDR3 sequences, approximately 60% of them singletons. In the case of this clonotype: Its antigen is currently unknown.

With 3 bases clipped from V and 8 bases from J, the junction kept 5 bases outside the gene matches. This CDR3 has 13 amino acids. Germline V gene lookup returns CDR1 DFQATT and CDR2 SNEGSKA (reference sequence). The clonotype was recovered from a girl aged 2-10 years with multiple sclerosis. Sequenced material: blood. The chain recombines TRBV20-1 with TRBJ2-1; the match to TRBD2 covers 9 bases. The CDR3 loop is CSARRGGRDEQFF. The CDR3, as DNA: TGCAGTGCTAGGCGGGGGGGCCGAGATGAGCAGTTCTTC.